Listed below are T cell receptor beta chains from one sample, sequenced in a study of cytomegalovirus exposure and HLA in healthy donors. Using immunoSEQ multiplex PCR, the repertoire was profiled, and TCRdb retains in-frame clones only, with some absent. Among 120,000 or so clones listed, approximately 85% were seen once. Sequences were obtained from PBMCs. All receptors come from a man in his late teens or twenties in good health and CMV-seronegative. Each CDR3 is given with its conserved first and last residue.

CDR3	V	J
CAWSATGFSNQPQHF	TRBV30	TRBJ1-5
CASSESTSGLMAEQYF	TRBV6-1	TRBJ2-7
CASTPGQGGYSPLHF	TRBV19	TRBJ1-6
CASSPQTGGNSPLHF	TRBV11-2	TRBJ1-6
CASSYSRVDGYTF	TRBV6-5	TRBJ1-2
CATRLGSPEEQFF	TRBV7-2	TRBJ2-1
CASSSSYEQYF	TRBV27	TRBJ2-7
CASSELLLEKDSPLHF	TRBV25-1	TRBJ1-6
CASSLGGGSYEQFF	TRBV5-1	TRBJ2-1
CSVEFGTGTEKLFF	TRBV29-1	TRBJ1-4
CASSDNLNYGYTF	TRBV6-1	TRBJ1-2
CASSPPGGKGNTIYF	TRBV28	TRBJ1-3
CASSLLTSGAYYEQYF	TRBV7-2	TRBJ2-7
CASSADYITQYF	TRBV5-4	TRBJ2-3
CASSEQRAYNEQFF	TRBV2	TRBJ2-1
CASSPPVAQGGRADTQYF	TRBV18	TRBJ2-3
CASSHAPGQALYEQYF	TRBV7-9	TRBJ2-7
CASSLGASETQYF	TRBV5-6	TRBJ2-5
CASSDRTYYGYTF	TRBV6-1	TRBJ1-2
CASSLGGAWVSVGNQPQHF	TRBV5-6	TRBJ1-5
CASSSRRGLNQPQHF	TRBV7-8	TRBJ1-5
CASSLSGREGDTQYF	TRBV27	TRBJ2-3